This T cell receptor beta chain was obtained from a study of T-cell memory formation after mild COVID-19. As for the study in general: In these data, TCR clusters were largely donor specific.

About this clonotype: Antigen specificity is unknown.

General study results and limits: Cross-reactive memory apparently joined, as some responding clones appeared in pre-infection memory. Specificity for SARS-CoV-2 was not confirmed among the second-wave clones peaking on day 37.

After 5'RACE with constant-segment primers, TCR alpha and TCR beta cDNA libraries carrying sample barcodes and UMIs were obtained. TCRdb independently ran MiXCR on the 5' RACE reads; one entry per CDR3 protein. The table lists 150,000 to 200,000 distinct CDR3 sequences, 11% of them singletons. This clonotype was sampled from a man between 18 and 29 years old who had mild COVID-19 (a few samples of this study predate the infection). Cell type and time point are not known. The sample consisted of PBMCs or a T cell subset sorted from them (not recorded which).

The CDR3 loop is CASSDPGQGPETQYF. The CDR3 DNA is TGTGCCAGCTCAGACCCGGGACAAGGCCCAGAGACCCAGTACTTC. The J gene is TRBJ2-5, the V gene TRBV18; D might be TRBD1 (6 bases). This CDR3 is 15 amino acids long. CDR1 is KGHSH and CDR2 is LQKENI in the germline V gene. Deletions cut 5 bases from V and 4 bases from J, with 17 bases between.